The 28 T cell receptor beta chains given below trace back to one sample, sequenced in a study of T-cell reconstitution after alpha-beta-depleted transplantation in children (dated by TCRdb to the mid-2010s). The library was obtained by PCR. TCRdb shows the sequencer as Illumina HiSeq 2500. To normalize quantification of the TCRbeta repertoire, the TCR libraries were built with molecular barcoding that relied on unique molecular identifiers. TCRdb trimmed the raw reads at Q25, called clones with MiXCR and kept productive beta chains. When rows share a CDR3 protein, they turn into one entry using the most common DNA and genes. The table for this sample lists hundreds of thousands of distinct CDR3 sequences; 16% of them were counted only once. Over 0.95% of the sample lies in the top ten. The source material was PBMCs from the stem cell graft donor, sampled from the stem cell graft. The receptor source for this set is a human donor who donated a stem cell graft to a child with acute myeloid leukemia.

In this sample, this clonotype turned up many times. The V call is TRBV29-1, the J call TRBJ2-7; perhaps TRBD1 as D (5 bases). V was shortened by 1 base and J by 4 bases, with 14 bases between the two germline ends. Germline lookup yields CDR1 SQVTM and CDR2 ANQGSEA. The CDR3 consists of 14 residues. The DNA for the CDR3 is TGCAGCGTTGAAGTACCAGGGTTTACGTACGAGCAGTACTTC. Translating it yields CSVEVPGFTYEQYF.

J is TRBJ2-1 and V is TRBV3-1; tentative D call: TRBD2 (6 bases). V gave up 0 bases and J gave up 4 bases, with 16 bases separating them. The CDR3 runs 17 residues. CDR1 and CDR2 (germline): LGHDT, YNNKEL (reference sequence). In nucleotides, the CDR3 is TGTGCCAGCAGCCAAGATCTATGGCTAGCGAGTTACAATGAGCAGTTCTTC. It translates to CASSQDLWLASYNEQFF.

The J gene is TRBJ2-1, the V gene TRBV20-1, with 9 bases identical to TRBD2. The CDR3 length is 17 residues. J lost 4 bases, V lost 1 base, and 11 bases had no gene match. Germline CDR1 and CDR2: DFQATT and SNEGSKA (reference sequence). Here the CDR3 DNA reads TGCAGTGCTAGAGTAGGTCGTCGCAGCGGGGGGTACAATGAGCAGTTCTTC. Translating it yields CSARVGRRSGGYNEQFF.

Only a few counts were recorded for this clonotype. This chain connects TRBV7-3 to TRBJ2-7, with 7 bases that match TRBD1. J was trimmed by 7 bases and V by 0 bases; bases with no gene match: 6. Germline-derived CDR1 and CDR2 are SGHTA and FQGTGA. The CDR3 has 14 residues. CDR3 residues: CASSLTRGSKEQYF. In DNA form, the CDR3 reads TGTGCCAGCAGCTTAACCAGGGGGTCTAAGGAGCAGTACTTC.

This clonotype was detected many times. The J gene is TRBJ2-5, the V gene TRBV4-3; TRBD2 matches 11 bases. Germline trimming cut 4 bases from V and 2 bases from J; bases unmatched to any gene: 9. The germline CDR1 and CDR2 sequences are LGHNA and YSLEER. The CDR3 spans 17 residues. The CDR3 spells CASSPFALAGVQETQYF. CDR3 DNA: TGCGCCAGCAGCCCCTTCGCACTAGCGGGGGTTCAAGAGACCCAGTACTTC.

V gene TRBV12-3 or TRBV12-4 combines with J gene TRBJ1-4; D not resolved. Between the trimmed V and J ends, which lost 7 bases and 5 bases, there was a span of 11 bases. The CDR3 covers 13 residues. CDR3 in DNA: TGTGCCAGCAAGGGAACAGTCAATGAAAAACTGTTTTTT. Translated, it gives CASKGTVNEKLFF.

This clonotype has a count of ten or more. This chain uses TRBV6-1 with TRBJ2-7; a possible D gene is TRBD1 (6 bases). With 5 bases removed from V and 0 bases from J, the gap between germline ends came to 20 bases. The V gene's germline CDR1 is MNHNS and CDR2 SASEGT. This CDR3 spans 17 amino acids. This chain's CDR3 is CASSPQGLPSSSYEQYF. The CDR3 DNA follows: TGTGCCAGCAGTCCCCAGGGGCTCCCCTCCAGCTCCTACGAGCAGTACTTC.

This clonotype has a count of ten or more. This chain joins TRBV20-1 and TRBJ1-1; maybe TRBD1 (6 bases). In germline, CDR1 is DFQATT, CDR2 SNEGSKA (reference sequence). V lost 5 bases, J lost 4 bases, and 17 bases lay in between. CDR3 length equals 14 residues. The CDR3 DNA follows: TGCAGTGCTCCGGCGACGGGGGGCTTCACTGAAGCTTTCTTT. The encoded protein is CSAPATGGFTEAFF.

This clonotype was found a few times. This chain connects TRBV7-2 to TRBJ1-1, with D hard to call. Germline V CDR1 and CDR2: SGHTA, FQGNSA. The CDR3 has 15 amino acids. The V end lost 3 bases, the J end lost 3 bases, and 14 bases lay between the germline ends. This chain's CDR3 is CASSLRSLRDTEAFF. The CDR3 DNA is TGTGCCAGCAGCTTGCGGTCCCTCCGAGACACTGAAGCTTTCTTT.

The CDR3 loop reads CASSGGSRSSYNEQFF. CDR3 coding DNA: TGTGCCAGCAGCGGGGGGTCGAGGAGCTCCTACAATGAGCAGTTCTTC. The V call is TRBV11-2, the J call TRBJ2-1; a weak D match, TRBD2 (6 bases). Between the trimmed V and J ends, which lost 5 bases and 0 bases, there was a span of 14 bases. The CDR3 is made up of 16 amino acids. CDR1 and CDR2 from the germline V gene are SGHAT and FQNNGV. Supplemented by reference TRBV11-2 and TRBJ2-1, the full variable domain reads EAGVAQSPRYKIIEKRQSVAFWCNPISGHATLYWYQQILGQGPKLLIQFQNNGVVDDSQLPKDRFSAERLKGVDSTLKIQPAKLEDSAVYLCASSGGSRSSYNEQFFGPGTRLTVL.

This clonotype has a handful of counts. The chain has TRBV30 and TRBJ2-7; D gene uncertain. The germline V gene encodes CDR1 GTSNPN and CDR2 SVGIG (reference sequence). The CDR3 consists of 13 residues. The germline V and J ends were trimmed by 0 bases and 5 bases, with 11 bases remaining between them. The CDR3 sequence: CAWSVGITNEQYF. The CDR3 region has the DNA TGTGCCTGGAGTGTCGGCATAACCAACGAGCAGTACTTC.

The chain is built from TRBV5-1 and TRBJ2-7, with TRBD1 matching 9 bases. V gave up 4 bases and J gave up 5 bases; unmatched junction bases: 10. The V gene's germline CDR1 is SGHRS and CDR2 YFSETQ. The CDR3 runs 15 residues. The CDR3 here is CASSPGTGLADEQYF. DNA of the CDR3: TGCGCCAGCAGCCCCGGGACAGGGTTAGCCGACGAGCAGTACTTC.

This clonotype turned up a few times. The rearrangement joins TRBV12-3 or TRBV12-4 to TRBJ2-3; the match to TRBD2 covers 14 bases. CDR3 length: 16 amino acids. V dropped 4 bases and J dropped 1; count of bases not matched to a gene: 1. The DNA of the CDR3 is TGTGCCAGCAGTTGGGGACTAGCGGGGGGCACAGATACGCAGTATTTT. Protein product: CASSWGLAGGTDTQYF.

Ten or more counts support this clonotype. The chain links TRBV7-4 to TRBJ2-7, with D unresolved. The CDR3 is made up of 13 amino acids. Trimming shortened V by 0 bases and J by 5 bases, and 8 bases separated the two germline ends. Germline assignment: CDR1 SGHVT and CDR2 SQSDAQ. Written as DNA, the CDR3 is TGTGCCAGCAGCTTAGCGGGGTTCCACGAGCAGTACTTC. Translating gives CASSLAGFHEQYF.

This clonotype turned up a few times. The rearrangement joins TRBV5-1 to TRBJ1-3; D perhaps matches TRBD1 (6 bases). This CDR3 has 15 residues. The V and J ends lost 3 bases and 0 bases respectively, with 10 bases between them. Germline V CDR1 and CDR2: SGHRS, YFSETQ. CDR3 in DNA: TGCGCCAGCAGCTCGGGGACAAGCTCTGGAAACACCATATATTTT. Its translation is CASSSGTSSGNTIYF.

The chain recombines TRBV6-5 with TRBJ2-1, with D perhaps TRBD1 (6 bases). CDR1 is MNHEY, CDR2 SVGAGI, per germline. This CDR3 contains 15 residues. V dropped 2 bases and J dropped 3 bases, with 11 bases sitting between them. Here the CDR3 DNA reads TGTGCCAGCAGTTACAGGGGGTGGATCTACAATGAGCAGTTCTTC. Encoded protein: CASSYRGWIYNEQFF.

The CDR3 here is CAISDITEAFF. The CDR3, as DNA: TGTGCCATCAGTGACATCACTGAAGCTTTCTTT. This chain connects TRBV10-3 to TRBJ1-1; D is uncertain. V was clipped by 3 bases and J by 4 bases, with 3 bases between them. The CDR3 is 11 residues long. In germline, CDR1 is ENHRY, CDR2 SYGVKD.

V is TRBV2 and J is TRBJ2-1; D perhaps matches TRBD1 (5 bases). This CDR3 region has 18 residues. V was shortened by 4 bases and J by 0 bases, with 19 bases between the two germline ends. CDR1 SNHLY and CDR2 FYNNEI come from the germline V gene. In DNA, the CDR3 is TGTGCCAGCAGTGTCAGGGTCTGGGGCGAGATCTCCTACAATGAGCAGTTCTTC. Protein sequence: CASSVRVWGEISYNEQFF.

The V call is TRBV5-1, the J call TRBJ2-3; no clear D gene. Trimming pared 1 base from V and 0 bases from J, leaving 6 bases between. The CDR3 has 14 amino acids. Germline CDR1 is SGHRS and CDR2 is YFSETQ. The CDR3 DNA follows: TGCGCCAGCAGCTTGTCGGACAGCACAGATACGCAGTATTTT. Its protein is CASSLSDSTDTQYF.

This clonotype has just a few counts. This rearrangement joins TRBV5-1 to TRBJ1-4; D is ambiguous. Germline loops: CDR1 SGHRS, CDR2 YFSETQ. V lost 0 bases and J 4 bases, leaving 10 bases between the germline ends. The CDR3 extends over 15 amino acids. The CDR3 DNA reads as TGCGCCAGCAGCTTGGCAGGTCTCGGTAATGAAAAACTGTTTTTT. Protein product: CASSLAGLGNEKLFF.

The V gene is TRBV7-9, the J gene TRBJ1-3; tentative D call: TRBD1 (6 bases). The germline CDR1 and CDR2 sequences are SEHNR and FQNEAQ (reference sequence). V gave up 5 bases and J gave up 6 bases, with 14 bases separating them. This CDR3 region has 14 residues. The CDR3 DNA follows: TGTGCCAGCAGCCCCCCGGGGGCCCCAAACACCATATATTTT. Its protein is CASSPPGAPNTIYF.

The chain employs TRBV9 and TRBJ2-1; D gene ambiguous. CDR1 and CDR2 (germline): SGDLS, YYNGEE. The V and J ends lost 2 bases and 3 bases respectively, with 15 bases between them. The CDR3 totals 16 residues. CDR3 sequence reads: CASSVGQRPIYNEQFF. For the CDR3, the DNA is TGTGCCAGCAGCGTCGGGCAAAGACCGATCTACAATGAGCAGTTCTTC.

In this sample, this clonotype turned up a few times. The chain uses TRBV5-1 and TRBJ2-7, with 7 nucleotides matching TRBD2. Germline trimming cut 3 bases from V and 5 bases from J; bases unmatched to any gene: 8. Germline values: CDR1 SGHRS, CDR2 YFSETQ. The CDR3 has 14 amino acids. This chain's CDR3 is CASSSPGRENEQYV. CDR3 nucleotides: TGCGCCAGCAGCTCACCAGGGAGGGAAAACGAGCAGTACGTC.

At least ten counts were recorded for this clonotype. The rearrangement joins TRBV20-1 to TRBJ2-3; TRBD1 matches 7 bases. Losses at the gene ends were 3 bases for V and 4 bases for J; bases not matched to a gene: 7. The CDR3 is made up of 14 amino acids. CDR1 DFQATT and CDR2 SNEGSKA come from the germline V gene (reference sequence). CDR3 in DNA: TGCAGTGCTAGCGAGGGGGCTTGGTCAGATACGCAGTATTTT. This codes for CSASEGAWSDTQYF.

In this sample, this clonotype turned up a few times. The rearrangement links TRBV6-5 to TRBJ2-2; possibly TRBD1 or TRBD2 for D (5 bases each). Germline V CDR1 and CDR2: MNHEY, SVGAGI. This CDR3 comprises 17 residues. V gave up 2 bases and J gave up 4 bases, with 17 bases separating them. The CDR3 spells CASSYATGQGFTGELFF. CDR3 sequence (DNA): TGTGCCAGCAGTTACGCCACGGGGCAGGGCTTCACCGGGGAGCTGTTTTTT.

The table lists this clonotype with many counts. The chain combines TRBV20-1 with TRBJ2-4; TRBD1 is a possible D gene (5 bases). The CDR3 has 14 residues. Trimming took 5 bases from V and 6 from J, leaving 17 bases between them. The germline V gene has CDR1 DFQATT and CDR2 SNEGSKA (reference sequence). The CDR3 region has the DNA TGCAGTGCTCCCAACCTCAGGGAAGCAAACATTCAGTACTTC. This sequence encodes CSAPNLREANIQYF.

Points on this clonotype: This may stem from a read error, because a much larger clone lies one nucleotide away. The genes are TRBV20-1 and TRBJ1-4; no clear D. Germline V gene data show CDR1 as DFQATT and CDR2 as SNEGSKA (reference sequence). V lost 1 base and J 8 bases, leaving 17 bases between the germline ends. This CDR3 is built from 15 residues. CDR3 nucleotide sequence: TGCAGTGCTAGAGCCCAACCTAGTCCTGGGGAAAAACTGTTTTTT. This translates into CSARAQPSPGEKLFF.

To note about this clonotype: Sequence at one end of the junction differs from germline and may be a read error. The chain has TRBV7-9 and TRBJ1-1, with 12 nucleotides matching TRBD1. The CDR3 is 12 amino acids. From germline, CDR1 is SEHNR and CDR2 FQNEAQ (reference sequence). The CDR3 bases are TGTGCCAGCAGCCAACCGGGACAGGGGGCCCGTTTT. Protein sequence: CASSQPGQGARF.